One sample yielded the 8 T cell receptor beta chains listed below, sequenced in a study of T cell repertoires in cytomegalovirus infection. The antigens of these receptors remain unknown. TCRdb called the reads again in MiXCR, with one record for every CDR3 protein. The table records some 920,000 distinct CDR3 sequences, roughly 30% of them present only once. Sequencing was performed on cultured CD8+ T cells from PBMCs, taken from culture after CMV antigen stimulation. The receptors were gathered from a human donor in good health (CMV status not recorded). Some clones in this sample may be carry-over from other donors' samples.

The V call is TRBV12-3 or TRBV12-4, the J call TRBJ2-3, with D possibly matching TRBD1 (6 bases). CDR3 length: 15 amino acids. The V gene lost 4 bases and the J gene lost 2 bases, with 13 bases spanning the gap. The CDR3 region is CASSSSGDTTDTQYF. In nucleotides, the CDR3 is TGTGCCAGCAGTTCTTCAGGGGATACCACAGATACGCAGTATTTT.

The rearrangement uses TRBV2 and TRBJ1-2; D is possibly TRBD1 (5 bases). V lost 7 bases to trimming and J lost 2 bases, with 11 bases between them. This CDR3 has 13 residues. The V gene's germline CDR1 is SNHLY and CDR2 FYNNEI. CDR3 coding DNA: TGTGCCAGCAAAAGGGGCGTAAACTATGGCTACACCTTC. Translated, it gives CASKRGVNYGYTF.

This chain connects TRBV7-4 to TRBJ1-2, with D hard to call. There are 12 residues in the CDR3. The V gene's germline CDR1 is SGHVT and CDR2 SQSDAQ. V dropped 5 bases and J dropped 8 bases, with 12 bases sitting between them. The CDR3 here is CASSPDVNGYTF. The CDR3, as DNA: TGTGCCAGCAGCCCCGACGTCAACGGCTACACCTTC.

This clonotype was counted once. V gene TRBV19 combines with J gene TRBJ2-5; D is tentatively TRBD1 or TRBD2 (5 bases each). Germline CDR1 and CDR2: LNHDA and SQIVND (reference sequence). The V end lost 10 bases, the J end lost 5 bases, and 20 bases lay between the germline ends. This CDR3 is 14 amino acids long. CDR3 in DNA: TGTGCCACCGTAGGAATTTGGGACCGGGAGACCCAGTACTTC. Encoded protein: CATVGIWDRETQYF.

CDR3: CASSLANWGGQNIQYF. The CDR3 DNA sequence: TGTGCCAGCAGTTTAGCGAATTGGGGAGGGCAAAACATTCAGTACTTC. The chain is built from TRBV12-3 or TRBV12-4 and TRBJ2-4; 7 bases fit TRBD2. The CDR3 runs to 16 residues. V was pared by 0 bases and J by 5 bases, with 7 bases of the junction left unmatched.

This clonotype occurred a few times. The chain recombines TRBV7-3 with TRBJ2-3; D remains unclear. CDR3 size: 14 residues. V lost 5 bases, J lost 2 bases, and 11 bases lay in between. Germline lookup yields CDR1 SGHTA and CDR2 FQGTGA. In nucleotides, the CDR3 is TGTGCCAGCAGCGTCGGCCGATTCACAGATACGCAGTATTTT. Amino acids: CASSVGRFTDTQYF. Full variable domain (outside the CDR3, taken from reference TRBV7-3 and TRBJ2-3): GAGVSQTPSNKVTEKGKYVELRCDPISGHTALYWYRQSLGQGPEFLIYFQGTGAADDSGLPNDRFFAVRPEGSVSTLKIQRTERGDSAVYLCASSVGRFTDTQYFGPGTRLTVL.

The V and J genes are TRBV19 and TRBJ2-3; TRBD1 might be the D (5 bases). V lost 4 bases to trimming and J lost 2 bases, with 13 bases between them. CDR1 LNHDA and CDR2 SQIVND come from the germline V gene (reference sequence). The CDR3 runs 15 residues. CDR3 coding DNA: TGTGCCAGTAGTACAAAAGGGGCGTACACAGATACGCAGTATTTT. This encodes CASSTKGAYTDTQYF.

This CDR3 is CASGERGGSSYNEQFF. CDR3 coding DNA: TGTGCCAGCGGTGAGCGGGGCGGGAGCTCCTACAATGAGCAGTTCTTC. V and J are TRBV9 and TRBJ2-1; 7 bases are shared with TRBD2. Germline lookup yields CDR1 SGDLS and CDR2 YYNGEE. This CDR3 region has 16 residues. V was clipped by 7 bases and J by 0 bases; unmatched bases: 10.